This T cell receptor beta chain was identified in a study of cytomegalovirus exposure and HLA in healthy donors. Study-wide results and caveats: Among TCR beta chains, those listed as cytomegalovirus-associated numbered under 200. Within the data, a cluster of highly shared sequence variants was likely a sequencing artifact.

The study ran its PCR with 60 Vbeta and 13 Jbeta primers. Original handling: Later, tens of millions of unique TCR beta chains were counted in an analysis, and approximately 9.9 million of them were shared. Method: immunoSEQ multiplex PCR; TCRdb's copy keeps in-frame clones and lacks some. V and J calls and clone size are copied from that table; D and trimming were computed from the DNA. The sample records about 130,000 clones, over 75% being singletons. This clone was seen a single time. The antigen is not known. The V and J ends lost 2 bases and 3 bases respectively, with 13 bases between them. CDR1 and CDR2 (germline): SGHTA, FQGTGA. The CDR3 contains 16 residues.

This TCR came from a boy between 10 and 17 years old in good health and CMV-seronegative. The sample was PBMCs. The chain combines TRBV7-3 with TRBJ2-2; D is unresolved. The CDR3 sequence is CASSLQSPGHTGELFF. The DNA of the CDR3 is TGTGCCAGCAGCTTACAATCCCCGGGTCACACCGGGGAGCTGTTTTTT. Drawing the rest from reference TRBV7-3 and TRBJ2-2, the complete variable domain is GAGVSQTPSNKVTEKGKYVELRCDPISGHTALYWYRQSLGQGPEFLIYFQGTGAADDSGLPNDRFFAVRPEGSVSTLKIQRTERGDSAVYLCASSLQSPGHTGELFFGEGSRLTVL.